This TCR beta chain was obtained from a study of OX40 agonist ivuxolimab in advanced cancers. Background on the study: Patients were given ivuxolimab, an antibody that agonizes OX40 (CD134).

General study points: Relatively little clonal expansion, among the lowest observed, appeared in partial responders at 0.1-3.0 mg/kg.

Germline V CDR1 and CDR2: SGDLS, YYNGEE. V shed 0 bases and J shed 5 bases, with 17 bases lying between them. CDR3 size: 16 residues. The method was immunoSEQ multiplex PCR; TCRdb's version includes in-frame clones alone and lacks a portion of them. The sample comprises tens of thousands of clones, about nine tenths of which are singletons, and about 0.31% rests with the top ten. Samples were taken at baseline and on day 1 of cycles 4 and 7. As regards this clone: Its antigen is still unknown.

The sequencing used CD4+ or CD8+ T cells sorted from blood, collected in a trial of the OX40 agonist ivuxolimab. The chain couples TRBV9 to TRBJ1-1; tentative D call: TRBD1 (5 bases). The TCR sequence derives from an adult with an advanced solid tumor such as melanoma, head and neck, liver or kidney cancer. The DNA for the CDR3 is TGTGCCAGCAGCGTAGTAGGGGCCCTCACGGGAACTGAAGCTTTCTTT. The encoded protein is CASSVVGALTGTEAFF.